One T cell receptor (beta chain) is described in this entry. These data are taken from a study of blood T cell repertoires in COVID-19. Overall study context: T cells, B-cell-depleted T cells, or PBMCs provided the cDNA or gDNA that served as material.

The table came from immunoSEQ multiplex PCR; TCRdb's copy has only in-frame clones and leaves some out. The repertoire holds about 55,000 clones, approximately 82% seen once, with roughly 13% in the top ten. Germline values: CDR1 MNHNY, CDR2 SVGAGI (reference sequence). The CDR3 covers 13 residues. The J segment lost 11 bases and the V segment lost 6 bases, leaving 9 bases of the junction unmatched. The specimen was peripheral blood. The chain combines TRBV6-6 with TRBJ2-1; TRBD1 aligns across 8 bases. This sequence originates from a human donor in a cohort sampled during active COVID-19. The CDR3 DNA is TGTGCCAGCAGCGTCGGGACAGGCCGCAAGCAGTTCTTC. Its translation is CASSVGTGRKQFF.